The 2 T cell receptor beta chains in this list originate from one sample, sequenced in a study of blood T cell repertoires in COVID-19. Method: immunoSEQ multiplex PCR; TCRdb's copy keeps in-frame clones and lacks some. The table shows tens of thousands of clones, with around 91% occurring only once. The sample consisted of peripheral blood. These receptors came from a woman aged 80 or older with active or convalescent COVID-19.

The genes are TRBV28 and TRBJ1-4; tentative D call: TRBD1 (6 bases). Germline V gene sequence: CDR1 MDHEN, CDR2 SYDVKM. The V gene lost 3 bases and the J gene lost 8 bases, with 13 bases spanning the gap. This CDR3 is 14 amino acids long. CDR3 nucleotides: TGTGCCAGCAGTTTTCCACAGGGACGGGAAAAACTGTTTTTT. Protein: CASSFPQGREKLFF.

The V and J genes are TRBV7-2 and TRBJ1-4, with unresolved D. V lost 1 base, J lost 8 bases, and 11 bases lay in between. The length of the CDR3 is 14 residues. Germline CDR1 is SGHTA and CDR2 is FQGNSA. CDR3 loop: CASSLGGLGEKLFF. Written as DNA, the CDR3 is TGTGCCAGCAGCTTAGGAGGGTTAGGGGAAAAACTGTTTTTT.